A selection of T cell receptor beta chains follows, all from one sample in a study of cytomegalovirus exposure and HLA in healthy donors. Some clones are missing from TCRdb's copy, which holds only in-frame ones; the method was immunoSEQ multiplex PCR. The sample holds approximately 190,000 clones, roughly 73% seen once. Sequenced material: PBMCs. The receptors shown here come from a woman in her twenties or thirties in good health and CMV-seropositive. CDR3s include the opening cysteine and the closing phenylalanine or tryptophan. A D gene is named only where the DNA matches it firmly. Clone size is not always given. Where it is, it says once, few, many or a class for expanded clones.

abundance: -
v_gene: TRBV28
j_gene: TRBJ1-2
d_gene: TRBD1
CDR3aa: CASRPQDRGYTF
CDR3nt: TGTGCCAGCAGGCCACAGGACAGGGGCTACACCTTC

abundance: -
v_gene: TRBV10-3
j_gene: TRBJ1-3
d_gene: TRBD1
CDR3aa: CAISDGPQGVSGNTIYF
CDR3nt: TGTGCCATCAGTGATGGCCCCCAGGGGGTCTCTGGAAACACCATATATTTT

abundance: few
v_gene: TRBV6-5
j_gene: TRBJ1-1
d_gene: -
CDR3aa: CASSRAGEAFF
CDR3nt: TGTGCCAGCAGTAGAGCAGGGGAAGCTTTCTTT

abundance: few
v_gene: TRBV7-9
j_gene: TRBJ2-3
d_gene: -
CDR3aa: CASSLGGGPGDTQYF
CDR3nt: TGTGCCAGCAGTTTAGGGGGGGGCCCGGGAGATACGCAGTATTTT

abundance: -
v_gene: TRBV4-1
j_gene: TRBJ1-5
d_gene: -
CDR3aa: CASSQVTGHSNQPQHF
CDR3nt: TGCGCCAGCAGCCAAGTCACGGGACATAGCAATCAGCCCCAGCATTTT

abundance: -
v_gene: TRBV5-8
j_gene: TRBJ1-3
d_gene: -
CDR3aa: CASSFQGLSIYF
CDR3nt: TGTGCCAGCAGCTTCCAGGGCCTCTCCATATATTTT

abundance: -
v_gene: TRBV5-1
j_gene: TRBJ1-6
d_gene: -
CDR3aa: CASSSWPDSEFNSPLHF
CDR3nt: TGCGCCAGCAGCTCCTGGCCGGACAGTGAATTTAATTCACCCCTCCACTTT

abundance: many
v_gene: TRBV13
j_gene: TRBJ1-1
d_gene: -
CDR3aa: CASSFGAGGTTEAFF
CDR3nt: -

abundance: once
v_gene: TRBV5-4
j_gene: TRBJ2-6
d_gene: -
CDR3aa: CASSLAAPGANVLTF
CDR3nt: TGTGCCAGCAGCTTAGCGGCGCCTGGGGCCAACGTCCTGACTTTC

abundance: -
v_gene: TRBV11-2
j_gene: TRBJ2-2
d_gene: -
CDR3aa: CASSLGAGDTGELFF
CDR3nt: TGTGCCAGCAGCTTAGGTGCAGGGGACACCGGGGAGCTGTTTTTT

abundance: -
v_gene: TRBV6-1
j_gene: TRBJ1-5
d_gene: TRBD1
CDR3aa: CASSERGGQGAAYSNQPQHF
CDR3nt: TGTGCCAGCAGTGAAAGAGGAGGACAGGGGGCAGCTTATAGCAATCAGCCCCAGCATTTT

abundance: -
v_gene: TRBV25-1
j_gene: TRBJ1-5
d_gene: TRBD1
CDR3aa: CASRGQGKTQPQHF
CDR3nt: TGTGCCAGCAGGGGACAGGGGAAGACGCAGCCCCAGCATTTT

abundance: -
v_gene: TRBV29-1
j_gene: TRBJ1-2
d_gene: TRBD1
CDR3aa: CSVGQGDRGYTF
CDR3nt: TGCAGCGTGGGACAGGGGGATCGGGGCTACACCTTC

abundance: -
v_gene: TRBV19
j_gene: TRBJ1-2
d_gene: TRBD1
CDR3aa: CASSMWTGVAGYTF
CDR3nt: TGTGCCAGTAGTATGTGGACAGGGGTGGCTGGCTACACCTTC

abundance: -
v_gene: TRBV2
j_gene: TRBJ2-7
d_gene: TRBD1
CDR3aa: CATGGQGTYEQYF
CDR3nt: TGTGCCACCGGGGGACAGGGGACCTACGAGCAGTACTTC

abundance: few
v_gene: TRBV9
j_gene: TRBJ1-2
d_gene: TRBD1
CDR3aa: CASSAGTGDYGYTF
CDR3nt: TGTGCCAGCAGCGCGGGGACAGGGGACTATGGCTACACCTTC

abundance: -
v_gene: TRBV28
j_gene: TRBJ1-2
d_gene: -
CDR3aa: CASRQKTGPNYGYTF
CDR3nt: TGTGCCAGCAGGCAGAAGACAGGTCCTAACTATGGCTACACCTTC

abundance: -
v_gene: TRBV7-2
j_gene: TRBJ2-7
d_gene: -
CDR3aa: CASSFSSYEQYF
CDR3nt: TGTGCCAGCAGCTTTAGCTCCTACGAGCAGTACTTC